This T cell receptor beta chain appears in the sequencing data of a study of OX40 agonist ivuxolimab in advanced cancers. Blood draws occurred at baseline, cycle 4 day 1, and cycle 7 day 1. Trimming removed 3 bases from V and 0 bases from J; junction bases left unmatched: 6. Germline V gene lookup returns CDR1 SGHAT and CDR2 FQNNGV. The CDR3 extends over 16 amino acids. Sequencing used immunoSEQ multiplex PCR; TCRdb keeps in-frame clones, though not all of them. The table shows tens of thousands of clones, with 80% to 85% occurring only once. V is TRBV11-2 and J is TRBJ1-1; 8 bases are shared with TRBD1. Sequenced here: CD4+ or CD8+ T cells sorted from blood, sampled in a trial of the OX40 agonist ivuxolimab. The clonotype comes from an adult with an advanced solid tumor such as melanoma, head and neck, liver or kidney cancer. The CDR3 DNA reads TGTGCCAGCAGCTTGATGACAGGGGTGATGAACACTGAAGCTTTCTTT. Its protein product is CASSLMTGVMNTEAFF.